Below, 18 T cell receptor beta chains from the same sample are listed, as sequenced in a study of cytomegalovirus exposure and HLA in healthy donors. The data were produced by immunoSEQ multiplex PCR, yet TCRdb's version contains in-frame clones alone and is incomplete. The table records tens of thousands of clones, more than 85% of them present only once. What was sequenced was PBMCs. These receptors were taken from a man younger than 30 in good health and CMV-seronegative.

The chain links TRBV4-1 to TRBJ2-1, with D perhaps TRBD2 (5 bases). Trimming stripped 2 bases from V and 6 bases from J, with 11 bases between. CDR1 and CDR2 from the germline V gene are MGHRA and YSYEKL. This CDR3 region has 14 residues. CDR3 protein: CASSQPTGGNEQFF. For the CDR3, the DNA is TGCGCCAGCAGCCAACCAACTGGAGGCAATGAGCAGTTCTTC.

CDR3 DNA sequence: TGTGCCATCAGTGGAGAGGGGGCTGACACCGGGGAGCTGTTTTTT. This sequence encodes CAISGEGADTGELFF. V is TRBV10-3 and J is TRBJ2-2; 7 positions match TRBD1. Trimming removed 4 bases from V and 3 bases from J; junction bases left unmatched: 5. Germline CDR1 reads ENHRY; CDR2 reads SYGVKD. The CDR3 is 15 residues long.

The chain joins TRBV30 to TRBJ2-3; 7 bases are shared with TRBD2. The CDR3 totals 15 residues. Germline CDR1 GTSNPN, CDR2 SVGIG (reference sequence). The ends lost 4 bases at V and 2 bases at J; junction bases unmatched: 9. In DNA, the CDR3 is TGTGCCTGGATCAAATGGGGGGGGTACACAGATACGCAGTATTTT. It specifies CAWIKWGGYTDTQYF.

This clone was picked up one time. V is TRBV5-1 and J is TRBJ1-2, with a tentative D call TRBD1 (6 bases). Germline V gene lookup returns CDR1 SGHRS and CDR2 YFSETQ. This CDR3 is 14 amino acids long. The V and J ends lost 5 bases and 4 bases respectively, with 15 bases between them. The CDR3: CASRDEQGGYGYTF. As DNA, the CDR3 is TGCGCCAGCAGGGACGAACAGGGCGGCTATGGCTACACCTTC.

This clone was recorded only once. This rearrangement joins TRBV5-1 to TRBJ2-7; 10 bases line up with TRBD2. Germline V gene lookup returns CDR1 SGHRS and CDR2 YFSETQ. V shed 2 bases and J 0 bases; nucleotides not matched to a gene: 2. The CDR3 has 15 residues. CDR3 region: CASSLGTSVSYEQYF. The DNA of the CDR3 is TGCGCCAGCAGCTTAGGGACTAGCGTCTCCTACGAGCAGTACTTC. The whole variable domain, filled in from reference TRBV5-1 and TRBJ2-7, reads KAGVTQTPRYLIKTRGQQVTLSCSPISGHRSVSWYQQTPGQGLQFLFEYFSETQRNKGNFPGRFSGRQFSNSRSEMNVSTLELGDSALYLCASSLGTSVSYEQYFGPGTRLTVT.

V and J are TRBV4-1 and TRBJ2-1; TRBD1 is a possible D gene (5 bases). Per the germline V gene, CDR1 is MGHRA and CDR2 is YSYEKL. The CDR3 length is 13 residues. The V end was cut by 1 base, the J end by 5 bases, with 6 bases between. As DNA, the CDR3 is TGCGCCAGCAGCCAAGGACAGCACAATGAGCAGTTCTTC. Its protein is CASSQGQHNEQFF.

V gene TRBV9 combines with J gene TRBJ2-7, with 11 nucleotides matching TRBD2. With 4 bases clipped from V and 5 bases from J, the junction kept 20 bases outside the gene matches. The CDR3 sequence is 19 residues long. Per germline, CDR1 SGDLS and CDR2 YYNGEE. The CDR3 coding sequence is TGTGCCAGCAGCCAGGGGGTCGGGTTGACTAGCGGGATATGGGACGAGCAGTACTTC. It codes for CASSQGVGLTSGIWDEQYF.

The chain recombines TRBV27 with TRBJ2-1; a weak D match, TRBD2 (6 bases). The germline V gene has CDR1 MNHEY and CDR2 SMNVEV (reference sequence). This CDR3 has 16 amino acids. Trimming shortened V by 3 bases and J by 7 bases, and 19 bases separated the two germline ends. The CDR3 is CASSFRGSGLPNEQFF. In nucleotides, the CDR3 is TGTGCCAGCAGTTTTCGGGGGAGCGGGCTCCCTAATGAGCAGTTCTTC.

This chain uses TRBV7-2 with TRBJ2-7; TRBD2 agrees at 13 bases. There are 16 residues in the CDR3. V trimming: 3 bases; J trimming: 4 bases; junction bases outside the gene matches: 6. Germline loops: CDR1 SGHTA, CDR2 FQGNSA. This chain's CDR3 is CASSLDPLAGGYEQYF. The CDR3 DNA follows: TGTGCCAGCAGCTTGGACCCACTAGCGGGAGGGTACGAGCAGTACTTC.

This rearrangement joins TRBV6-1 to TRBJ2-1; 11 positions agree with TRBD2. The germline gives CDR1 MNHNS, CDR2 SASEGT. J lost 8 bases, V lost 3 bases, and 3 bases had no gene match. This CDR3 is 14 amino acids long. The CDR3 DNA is TGTGCCAGCAGTGAGACACTAGCGGGAGATGAGCAGTTCTTC. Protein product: CASSETLAGDEQFF.

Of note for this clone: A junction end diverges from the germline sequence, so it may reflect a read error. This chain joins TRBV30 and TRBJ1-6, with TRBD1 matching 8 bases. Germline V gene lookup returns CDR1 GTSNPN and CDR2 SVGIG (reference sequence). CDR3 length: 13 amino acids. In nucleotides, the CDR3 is TGTGCCTGGGACGGACAGGGTAATGCACCCCTCCACTTT. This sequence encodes CAWDGQGNAPLHF.

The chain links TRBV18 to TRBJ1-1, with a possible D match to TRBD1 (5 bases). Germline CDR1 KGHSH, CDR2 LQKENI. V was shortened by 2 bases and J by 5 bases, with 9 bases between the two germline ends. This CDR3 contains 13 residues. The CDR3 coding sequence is TGTGCCAGCTCACCATCAGGGAATACTGAAGCTTTCTTT. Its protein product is CASSPSGNTEAFF.

The CDR3 reads CASSLDARTSGIRSNEQFF. The DNA for the CDR3 is TGTGCCAGCAGCTTAGATGCGAGGACTAGCGGGATCCGTTCTAATGAGCAGTTCTTC. The V and J genes are TRBV11-3 and TRBJ2-1; the match to TRBD2 covers 12 bases. V was clipped by 0 bases and J by 7 bases; unmatched bases: 13. The CDR3 loop spans 19 amino acids. Looked up from germline, CDR1 is SGHNT and CDR2 is YENEEA.

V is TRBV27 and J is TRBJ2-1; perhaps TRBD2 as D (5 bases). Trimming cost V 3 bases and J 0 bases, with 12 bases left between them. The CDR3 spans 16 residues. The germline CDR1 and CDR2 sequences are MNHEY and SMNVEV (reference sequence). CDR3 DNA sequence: TGTGCCAGCAGTTTCCAAGCGGCCACCTCCTACAATGAGCAGTTCTTC. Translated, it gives CASSFQAATSYNEQFF.

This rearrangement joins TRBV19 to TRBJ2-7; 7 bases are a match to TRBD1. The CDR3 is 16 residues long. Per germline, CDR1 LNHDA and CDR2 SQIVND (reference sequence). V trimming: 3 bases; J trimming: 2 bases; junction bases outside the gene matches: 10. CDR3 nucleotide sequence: TGTGCCAGTAGTATTTGGTCTCCCAGGGGGACCTACGAGCAGTACTTC. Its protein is CASSIWSPRGTYEQYF.

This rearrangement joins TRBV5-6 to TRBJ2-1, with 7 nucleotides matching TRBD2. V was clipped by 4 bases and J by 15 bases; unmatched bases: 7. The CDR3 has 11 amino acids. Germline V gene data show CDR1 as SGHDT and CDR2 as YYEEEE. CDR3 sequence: CASSRGLRAFF. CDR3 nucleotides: TGTGCCAGCAGCCGGGGACTAAGGGCGTTCTTC.

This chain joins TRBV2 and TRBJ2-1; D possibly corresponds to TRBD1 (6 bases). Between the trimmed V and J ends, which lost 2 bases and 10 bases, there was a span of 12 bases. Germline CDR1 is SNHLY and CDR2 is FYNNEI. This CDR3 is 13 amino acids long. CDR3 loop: CASSENRRGEQFF. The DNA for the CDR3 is TGTGCCAGCAGTGAAAACCGCAGGGGAGAGCAGTTCTTC.

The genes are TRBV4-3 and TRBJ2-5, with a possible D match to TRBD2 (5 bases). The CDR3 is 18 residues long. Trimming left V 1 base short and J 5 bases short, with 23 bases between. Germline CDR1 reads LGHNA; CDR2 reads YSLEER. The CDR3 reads CASSQVSPWTSSGETQYF. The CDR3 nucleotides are TGCGCCAGCAGCCAAGTTTCCCCTTGGACTTCTTCGGGGGAGACCCAGTACTTC.